This entry lists 30 T cell receptor beta chains sequenced from one sample in a study of shared clonotypes between healthy human individuals. Profiling relied on immunoSEQ multiplex PCR, and the TCRdb table lists in-frame clones only, not all of them. The sample lists about 1.1 million clones, approximately 78% seen once, with roughly 0.62% in the top ten. Sequencing was performed on memory CD4+ T cells from PBMCs. The subset: CD45RA-negative fraction. All receptors derive from a man younger than 30 in good health. Some clones in this sample may be carry-over from other donors' samples.

The genes are TRBV6-6 and TRBJ1-4, with D possibly matching TRBD1 (6 bases). This CDR3 region has 16 residues. V dropped 0 bases and J dropped 8 bases, with 16 bases sitting between them. Germline-derived CDR1 and CDR2 are MNHNY and SVGAGI (reference sequence). The chain's CDR3 is CASSYSIPGAEEKLFF. As DNA, the CDR3 is TGTGCCAGCAGTTACTCGATTCCGGGGGCGGAGGAAAAACTGTTTTTT.

The J gene is TRBJ1-1, the V gene TRBV28, with 9 bases that match TRBD1. Unmatched junction bases numbered 8, after V lost 2 bases and J lost 10 bases. The CDR3 extends over 14 amino acids. Germline V gives CDR1 MDHEN, CDR2 SYDVKM. The CDR3 sequence: CASSLAQGASGAFF. The CDR3 region has the DNA TGTGCCAGCAGTTTAGCACAGGGGGCCTCGGGAGCTTTCTTT.

This clone occurred once. The chain links TRBV4-2 to TRBJ1-2; D perhaps matches TRBD1 (5 bases). This CDR3 has 16 amino acids. From germline, CDR1 is LGHNA and CDR2 YNFKEQ. Trimming cost V 1 base and J 6 bases, with 18 bases left between them. The CDR3 DNA reads as TGTGCCAGCAGCCAAGGGGACGGCCACCAAAACCATGGCTACACCTTC. Translating it yields CASSQGDGHQNHGYTF.

At least ten counts were recorded for this clone. The rearrangement uses TRBV7-2 and TRBJ2-2; TRBD2 is a possible D gene (7 bases). Germline-derived CDR1 and CDR2 are SGHTA and FQGNSA. Between the trimmed V and J ends, which lost 0 bases and 7 bases, there was a span of 12 bases. This CDR3 contains 15 residues. The CDR3 DNA is TGTGCCAGCAGCTTAGCGCGGGAGACAGGCGGGGAGCTGTTTTTT. Protein: CASSLARETGGELFF.

The J gene is TRBJ2-3, the V gene TRBV10-3, with D perhaps matching TRBD1 or TRBD2 (5 bases each). The CDR3 has 14 amino acids. Germline V gene lookup returns CDR1 ENHRY and CDR2 SYGVKD. Trimming removed 10 bases at V and 2 bases at J, with 16 bases between. The CDR3 region is CATNRDVSTDTQYF. As DNA, the CDR3 is TGTGCCACCAATAGGGACGTCTCCACAGATACGCAGTATTTT.

This chain uses TRBV27 with TRBJ2-5; D is ambiguous. The CDR3 totals 12 residues. The V end lost 10 bases, the J end lost 7 bases, and 16 bases lay between the germline ends. The germline V gene encodes CDR1 MNHEY and CDR2 SMNVEV (reference sequence). CDR3 sequence: CATGPTLRTQYF. The CDR3 region has the DNA TGTGCCACCGGGCCGACGCTGCGGACCCAGTACTTC.

This clone was picked up one time. The chain carries TRBV2 and TRBJ2-7; weak D call: TRBD1 (5 bases). The V end lost 4 bases, the J end lost 3 bases, and 10 bases lay between the germline ends. Germline CDR1 and CDR2: SNHLY and FYNNEI. The CDR3 runs 13 residues. CDR3 amino acids: CASSVGERYEQYF. CDR3 DNA sequence: TGTGCCAGCAGTGTAGGGGAACGCTACGAGCAGTACTTC.

V is TRBV6-1 and J is TRBJ1-2; D is possibly TRBD1 (6 bases). V was pared by 3 bases and J by 3 bases, with 11 bases between. The germline CDR1 and CDR2 sequences are MNHNS and SASEGT. This CDR3 has 14 amino acids. The chain's CDR3 is CASSDSGVYYGYTF. The DNA of the CDR3 is TGTGCCAGCAGTGATTCAGGGGTTTACTATGGCTACACCTTC.

The chain employs TRBV19 and TRBJ2-5, with 8 positions matching TRBD2. Near its end, the DNA agrees better with TRBJ2-7, so the J call may be wrong. Germline lookup yields CDR1 LNHDA and CDR2 SQIVND (reference sequence). This CDR3 has 15 residues. In DNA, the CDR3 is TGTGCCAGTAGTGGCGGACTAGCAGAGTACTACGAGCAGTACTTC. Translated: CASSGGLAEYYEQYF.

This clone showed up just once. CDR3 sequence (DNA): TGTGCCAGTAGTATGGACAGGCCCTTCTCTGGAAACACCATATATTTT. Its protein product is CASSMDRPFSGNTIYF. The chain recombines TRBV19 with TRBJ1-3; 7 bases align to TRBD1. This CDR3 has 16 residues. Per germline, CDR1 LNHDA and CDR2 SQIVND (reference sequence). The V and J ends lost 3 bases and 0 bases, in that order; junction bases with no gene match: 5.

The CDR3 nucleotides read TGCGCCAGCAGCTTGTGGGACAGGGCTGGTGAGCAGTTCTTC. Amino acid sequence: CASSLWDRAGEQFF. The gene calls are TRBV5-1 and TRBJ2-1; 9 bases match TRBD1. The CDR3 contains 14 residues. V dropped 1 base and J dropped 9; count of bases not matched to a gene: 5. Germline V gives CDR1 SGHRS, CDR2 YFSETQ.

V and J are TRBV27 and TRBJ1-2; perhaps TRBD1 as D (6 bases). Germline assignment: CDR1 MNHEY and CDR2 SMNVEV (reference sequence). The CDR3 is made up of 15 amino acids. V dropped 4 bases and J dropped 8 bases, with 20 bases sitting between them. CDR3 sequence: CASSSPGQFWRGYTF. The CDR3 bases are TGTGCCAGCAGTTCCCCCGGACAGTTTTGGAGGGGCTACACCTTC.

The chain couples TRBV4-2 to TRBJ2-6, with TRBD1 matching over 9 bases. CDR1 and CDR2 (germline): LGHNA, YNFKEQ. This CDR3 comprises 17 residues. Trimming took 5 bases from V and 2 from J; bases not matched to a gene: 7. In nucleotides, the CDR3 is TGTGCCAGCAGCGACGCTACAGGGGGCGCTGGGGCCAACGTCCTGACTTTC. This codes for CASSDATGGAGANVLTF.

The V call is TRBV9, the J call TRBJ1-1; 8 bases agree with TRBD1. The trim removed 4 bases at V and 7 bases at J, leaving 12 bases unmatched. The germline gives CDR1 SGDLS, CDR2 YYNGEE. CDR3 length equals 15 residues. CDR3 DNA: TGTGCCAGCAGCCGAGGGGGGACAGGAGCGATTGAAGCTTTCTTT. This gives the protein CASSRGGTGAIEAFF. The variable domain in full, with the rest retrieved from reference TRBV9 and TRBJ1-1, is DSGVTQTPKHLITATGQRVTLRCSPRSGDLSVYWYQQSLDQGLQFLIQYYNGEERAKGNILERFSAQQFPDLHSELNLSSLELGDSALYFCASSRGGTGAIEAFFGQGTRLTVV.

CDR3 DNA: TGTGCCAGCAGTGAATACACAGAGCACTATAGCAATCAGCCCCAGCATTTT. This gives the protein CASSEYTEHYSNQPQHF. The chain links TRBV25-1 to TRBJ1-5; D remains unclear. CDR1 and CDR2 from the germline V gene are MGHDK and SYGVNS. This CDR3 comprises 17 residues. Trimming shortened V by 0 bases and J by 0 bases, and 12 bases separated the two germline ends. Supplemented by reference TRBV25-1 and TRBJ1-5, the full variable domain reads EADIYQTPRYLVIGTGKKITLECSQTMGHDKMYWYQQDPGMELHLIHYSYGVNSTEKGDLSSESTVSRIRTEHFPLTLESARPSHTSQYLCASSEYTEHYSNQPQHFGDGTRLSIL.

The chain links TRBV28 to TRBJ2-7; D not resolved. Trimming took off 2 bases at V and 0 bases at J, with 11 bases between the two ends. The germline V gene encodes CDR1 MDHEN and CDR2 SYDVKM. The CDR3 is made up of 15 amino acids. The CDR3 region is CASSLPGVGSYEQYF. CDR3 nucleotides: TGTGCCAGCAGTTTACCAGGTGTAGGCTCCTACGAGCAGTACTTC.

This chain links TRBV6-4 with TRBJ1-2; D gene ambiguous. This CDR3 is 13 amino acids long. Trimming took off 2 bases at V and 4 bases at J, with 8 bases between the two ends. Germline V gene data show CDR1 as MRHNA and CDR2 as SNTAGT. The CDR3 sequence is CASSDTGTYGYTF. CDR3 nucleotide sequence: TGTGCCAGCAGTGACACGGGTACCTATGGCTACACCTTC.

This sequence joins TRBV28 and TRBJ2-2, with a possible D match to TRBD2 (5 bases). From germline, CDR1 is MDHEN and CDR2 SYDVKM. The CDR3 consists of 15 residues. Trimming took off 9 bases at V and 2 bases at J, with 16 bases between the two ends. CDR3 nucleotide sequence: TGTGCCAGTCTTCGTAGCGCGGTTAACACCGGGGAGCTGTTTTTT. Protein product: CASLRSAVNTGELFF.

This chain connects TRBV29-1 to TRBJ2-3, with 9 bases aligning to TRBD2. Germline CDR1 reads SQVTM; CDR2 reads ANQGSEA. This CDR3 comprises 14 residues. Trimming removed 6 bases from V and 3 bases from J; junction bases left unmatched: 7. The CDR3 sequence: CSVRAGGRTDTQYF. The CDR3 DNA follows: TGCAGCGTCCGCGCGGGGGGGCGGACAGATACGCAGTATTTT.

V usage is TRBV6-5 and J usage is TRBJ2-1; either TRBD1 or TRBD2 may supply D (5 bases each). Trimming pared 3 bases from V and 8 bases from J, leaving 11 bases between. Per germline, CDR1 MNHEY and CDR2 SVGAGI. The CDR3 consists of 13 residues. CDR3 amino acids: CASSYPGRDEQFF. In DNA, the CDR3 is TGTGCCAGCAGTTATCCAGGGAGAGATGAGCAGTTCTTC.

Of note for this clone: At the DNA level, this CDR3 is encoded by other sequences in the same sample as well. In DNA form, the CDR3 reads TGTGCCAGCAGTTTAAGACTAGCGGGGTACAATGAGCAGTTCTTC. Amino acids: CASSLRLAGYNEQFF. The chain couples TRBV28 to TRBJ2-1; the match to TRBD2 covers 11 bases. CDR3 length equals 15 residues. Germline loops: CDR1 MDHEN, CDR2 SYDVKM. V gave up 2 bases and J gave up 4 bases; unmatched junction bases: 1. The entire variable domain, with the rest obtained from reference TRBV28 and TRBJ2-1, is as follows: DVKVTQSSRYLVKRTGEKVFLECVQDMDHENMFWYRQDPGLGLRLIYFSYDVKMKEKGDIPEGYSVSREKKERFSLILESASTNQTSMYLCASSLRLAGYNEQFFGPGTRLTVL.

The chain joins TRBV5-4 to TRBJ2-1; 9 positions match TRBD2. Per germline, CDR1 SGHNT and CDR2 YYREEE (reference sequence). Trimming at V came to 2 bases and at J to 6 bases, leaving 9 bases not matched to a gene. The CDR3 consists of 16 residues. The chain's CDR3 is CASSLVTSGTGNEQFF. Here the CDR3 DNA reads TGTGCCAGCAGCTTAGTGACTAGCGGAACTGGCAATGAGCAGTTCTTC.

This clone was seen a handful of times. The chain links TRBV5-1 to TRBJ1-4; TRBD1 matches 9 bases. After removal of 4 bases from V and 7 bases from J, the junction contained 8 bases not matched to a gene. This CDR3 contains 15 residues. Germline V gene data show CDR1 as SGHRS and CDR2 as YFSETQ. The CDR3 protein is CASSPQGANSEKLFF. Written as DNA, the CDR3 is TGCGCCAGCAGCCCACAGGGGGCCAATAGTGAAAAACTGTTTTTT.

This clone has just one count. This chain uses TRBV29-1 with TRBJ2-7; D may be TRBD1 (5 bases). Germline values: CDR1 SQVTM, CDR2 ANQGSEA. CDR3 size: 14 residues. Trimming took off 7 bases at V and 3 bases at J, with 19 bases between the two ends. CDR3 DNA: TGCAGCGGGCTGGTTCAGGGTTTTGTCTACGAGCAGTACTTC. Amino acids: CSGLVQGFVYEQYF.

This chain uses TRBV5-1 with TRBJ2-5; 10 bases line up with TRBD2. Per germline, CDR1 SGHRS and CDR2 YFSETQ. There are 14 residues in the CDR3. V gave up 4 bases and J gave up 3 bases; unmatched junction bases: 3. This CDR3 is CASSPGLAKETQYF. In DNA form, the CDR3 reads TGCGCCAGCAGCCCGGGACTAGCGAAAGAGACCCAGTACTTC. Supplemented by reference TRBV5-1 and TRBJ2-5, the full variable domain reads KAGVTQTPRYLIKTRGQQVTLSCSPISGHRSVSWYQQTPGQGLQFLFEYFSETQRNKGNFPGRFSGRQFSNSRSEMNVSTLELGDSALYLCASSPGLAKETQYFGPGTRLLVL.

V is TRBV6-1 and J is TRBJ2-6; D remains unclear. Germline CDR1 reads MNHNS; CDR2 reads SASEGT. CDR3 size: 14 residues. Trimming took 7 bases from V and 0 from J, leaving 7 bases between them. Here the CDR3 reads CASMKFSGANVLTF. CDR3 coding DNA: TGTGCCAGCATGAAGTTCTCTGGGGCCAACGTCCTGACTTTC.

This clone has a single count. The sample contains more than one DNA sequence encoding this CDR3. V is TRBV4-2 and J is TRBJ1-5, with D unresolved. Germline CDR1 reads LGHNA; CDR2 reads YNFKEQ. V was pared by 0 bases and J by 1 base, with 1 base between. The CDR3 consists of 13 residues. The CDR3: CASSQDSNQPQHF. For the CDR3, the DNA is TGTGCCAGCAGCCAAGACAGCAATCAGCCCCAGCATTTT.

J is TRBJ1-1 and V is TRBV6-1, with TRBD1 matching 9 bases. V shed 10 bases and J 0 bases; nucleotides not matched to a gene: 6. This CDR3 has 14 residues. Germline V gene sequence: CDR1 MNHNS, CDR2 SASEGT. CDR3 loop: CAIQGASMNTEAFF. CDR3 nucleotides: TGTGCCATACAGGGGGCGTCTATGAACACTGAAGCTTTCTTT.

CDR3 DNA: TGTGCCAGCAGTGTAGACAGGGGCGGGGAGCTGTTTTTT. It codes for CASSVDRGGELFF. The rearrangement uses TRBV2 and TRBJ2-2; 8 bases match TRBD1. V shed 4 bases and J 7 bases; nucleotides not matched to a gene: 2. The CDR3 consists of 13 residues. CDR1 and CDR2 (germline): SNHLY, FYNNEI. The complete variable domain, with remaining parts taken from reference TRBV2 and TRBJ2-2, reads EPEVTQTPSHQVTQMGQEVILRCVPISNHLYFYWYRQILGQKVEFLVSFYNNEISEKSEIFDDQFSVERPDGSNFTLKIRSTKLEDSAMYFCASSVDRGGELFFGEGSRLTVL.

The rearrangement joins TRBV7-3 to TRBJ2-7; D gene uncertain. CDR3 length: 15 amino acids. Trimming pared 6 bases from V and 0 bases from J, leaving 15 bases between. CDR1 is SGHTA and CDR2 is FQGTGA in the germline V gene. The CDR3 DNA follows: TGTGCCAGCAGACGAAACCCGTTGGGCTCCTACGAGCAGTACTTC. Translating gives CASRRNPLGSYEQYF.